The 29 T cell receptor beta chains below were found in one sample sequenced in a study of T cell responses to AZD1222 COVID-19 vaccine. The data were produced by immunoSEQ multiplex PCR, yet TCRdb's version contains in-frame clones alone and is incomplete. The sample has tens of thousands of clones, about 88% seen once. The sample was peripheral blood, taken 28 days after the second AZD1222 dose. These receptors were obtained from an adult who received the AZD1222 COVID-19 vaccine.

In DNA form, the CDR3 reads TGTGCCAGCAGTGAATGGAACATAATGAACACTGAAGCTTTCTTT. Translated: CASSEWNIMNTEAFF. The chain employs TRBV6-1 and TRBJ1-1; D not certain. The V end lost 2 bases, the J end lost 0 bases, and 10 bases lay between the germline ends. This CDR3 is built from 15 residues. Germline values: CDR1 MNHNS, CDR2 SASEGT.

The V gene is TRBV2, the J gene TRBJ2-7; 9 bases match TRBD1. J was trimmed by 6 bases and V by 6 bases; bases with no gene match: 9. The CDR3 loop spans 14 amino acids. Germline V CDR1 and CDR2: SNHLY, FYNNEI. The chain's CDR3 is CASSGRDRDREQYV. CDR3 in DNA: TGTGCCAGCAGCGGCAGGGACAGGGACCGCGAGCAGTACGTC.

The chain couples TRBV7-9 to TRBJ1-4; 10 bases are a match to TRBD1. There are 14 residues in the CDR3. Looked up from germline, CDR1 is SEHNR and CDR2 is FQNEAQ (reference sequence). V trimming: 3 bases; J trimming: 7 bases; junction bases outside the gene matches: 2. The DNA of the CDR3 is TGTGCCAGCAGCTTCCGGGACAGGGGTGAAAAACTGTTTTTT. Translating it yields CASSFRDRGEKLFF. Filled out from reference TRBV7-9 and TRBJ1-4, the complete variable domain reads DTGVSQNPRHKITKRGQNVTFRCDPISEHNRLYWYRQTLGQGPEFLTYFQNEAQLEKSRLLSDRFSAERPKGSFSTLEIQRTEQGDSAMYLCASSFRDRGEKLFFGSGTQLSVL.

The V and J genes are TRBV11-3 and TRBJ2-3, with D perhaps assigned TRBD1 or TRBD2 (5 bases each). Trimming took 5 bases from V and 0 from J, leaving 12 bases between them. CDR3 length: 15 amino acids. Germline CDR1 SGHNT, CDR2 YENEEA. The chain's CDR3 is CASSPHGGSTDTQYF. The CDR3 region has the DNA TGTGCCAGCAGCCCCCATGGGGGAAGCACAGATACGCAGTATTTT.

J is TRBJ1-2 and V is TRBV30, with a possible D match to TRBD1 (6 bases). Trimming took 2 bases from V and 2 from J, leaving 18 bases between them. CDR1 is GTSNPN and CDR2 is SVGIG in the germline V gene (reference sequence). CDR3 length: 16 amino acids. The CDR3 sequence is CAWSLGHPSGNYGYTF. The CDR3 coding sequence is TGTGCCTGGAGTTTGGGACACCCCTCGGGGAACTATGGCTACACCTTC.

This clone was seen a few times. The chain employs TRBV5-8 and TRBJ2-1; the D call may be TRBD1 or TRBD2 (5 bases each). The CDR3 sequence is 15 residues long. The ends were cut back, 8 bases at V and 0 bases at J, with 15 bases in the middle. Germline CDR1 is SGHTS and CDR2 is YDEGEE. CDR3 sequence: CASPRGGSSYNEQFF. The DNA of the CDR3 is TGTGCCAGTCCTCGGGGCGGTAGCTCCTACAATGAGCAGTTCTTC.

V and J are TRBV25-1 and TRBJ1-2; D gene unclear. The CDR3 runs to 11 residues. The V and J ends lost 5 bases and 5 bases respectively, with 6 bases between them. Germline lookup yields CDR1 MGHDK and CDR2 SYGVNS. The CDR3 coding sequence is TGTGCCAGCAGTTTAGGTTATGGCTACACCTTC. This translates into CASSLGYGYTF.

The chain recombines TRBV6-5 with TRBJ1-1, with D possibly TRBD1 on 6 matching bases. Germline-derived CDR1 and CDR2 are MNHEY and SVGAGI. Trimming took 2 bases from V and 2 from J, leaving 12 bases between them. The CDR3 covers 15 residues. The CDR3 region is CASSYLGHLNTEAFF. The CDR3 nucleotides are TGTGCCAGCAGTTACCTGGGACACCTCAACACTGAAGCTTTCTTT.

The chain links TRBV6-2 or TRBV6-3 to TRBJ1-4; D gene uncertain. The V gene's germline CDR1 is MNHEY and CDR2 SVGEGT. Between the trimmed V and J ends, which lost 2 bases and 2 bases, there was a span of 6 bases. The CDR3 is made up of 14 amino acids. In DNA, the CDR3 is TGTGCCAGCAGTTACGGTCGGACTAATGAAAAACTGTTTTTT. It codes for CASSYGRTNEKLFF.

In DNA form, the CDR3 reads TGTGCCAGCAGTTTAGGCAAAGGGGGCGCCGGTGTATATGGCTACACCTTC. This gives the protein CASSLGKGGAGVYGYTF. The chain combines TRBV28 with TRBJ1-2, with TRBD1 matching 7 bases. The junction had 14 bases not matched to a gene; V was cut back by 2 bases and J by 5 bases. Germline V gene sequence: CDR1 MDHEN, CDR2 SYDVKM. The CDR3 totals 17 residues.

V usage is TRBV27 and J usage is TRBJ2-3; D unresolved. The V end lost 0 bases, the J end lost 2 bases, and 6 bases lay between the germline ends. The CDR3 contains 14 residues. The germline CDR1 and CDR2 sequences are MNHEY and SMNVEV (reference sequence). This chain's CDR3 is CASSLSRNTDTQYF. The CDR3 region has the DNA TGTGCCAGCAGTTTATCCCGCAACACAGATACGCAGTATTTT.

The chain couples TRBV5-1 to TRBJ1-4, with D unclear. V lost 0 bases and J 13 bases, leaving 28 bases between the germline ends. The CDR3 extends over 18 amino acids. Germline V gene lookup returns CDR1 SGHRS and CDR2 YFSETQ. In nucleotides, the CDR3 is TGCGCCAGCAGCTTGGTGTTTTCATTTGAAGGAAAAGGCTCAACACTGTTTTTT. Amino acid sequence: CASSLVFSFEGKGSTLFF. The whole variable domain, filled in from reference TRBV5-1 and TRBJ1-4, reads KAGVTQTPRYLIKTRGQQVTLSCSPISGHRSVSWYQQTPGQGLQFLFEYFSETQRNKGNFPGRFSGRQFSNSRSEMNVSTLELGDSALYLCASSLVFSFEGKGSTLFFGSGTQLSVL.

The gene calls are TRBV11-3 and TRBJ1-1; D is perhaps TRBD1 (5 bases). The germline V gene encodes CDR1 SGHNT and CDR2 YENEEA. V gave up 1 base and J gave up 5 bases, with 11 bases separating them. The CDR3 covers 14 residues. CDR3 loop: CASSLVRGATEAFF. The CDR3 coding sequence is TGTGCCAGCAGCTTAGTGCGGGGCGCGACTGAAGCTTTCTTT.

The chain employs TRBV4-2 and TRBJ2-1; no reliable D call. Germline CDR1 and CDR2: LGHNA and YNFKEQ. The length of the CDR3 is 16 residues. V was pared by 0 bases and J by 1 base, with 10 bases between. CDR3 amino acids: CASSQDIGGSYNEQFF. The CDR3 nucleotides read TGTGCCAGCAGCCAAGATATCGGTGGGTCCTACAATGAGCAGTTCTTC.

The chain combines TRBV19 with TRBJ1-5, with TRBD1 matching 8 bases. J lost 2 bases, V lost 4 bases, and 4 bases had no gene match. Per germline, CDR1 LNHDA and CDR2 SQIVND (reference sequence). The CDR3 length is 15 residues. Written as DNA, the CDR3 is TGTGCCAGTAGTACGGACAGGGAGGGCAATCAGCCCCAGCATTTT. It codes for CASSTDREGNQPQHF.

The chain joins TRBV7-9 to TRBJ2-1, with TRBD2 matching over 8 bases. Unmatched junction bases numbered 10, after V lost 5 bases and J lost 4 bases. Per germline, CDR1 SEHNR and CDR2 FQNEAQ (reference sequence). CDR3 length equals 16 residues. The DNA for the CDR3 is TGTGCCAGCAGCCCTATGGGAGCGGGGGAGTACAATGAGCAGTTCTTC. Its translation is CASSPMGAGEYNEQFF.

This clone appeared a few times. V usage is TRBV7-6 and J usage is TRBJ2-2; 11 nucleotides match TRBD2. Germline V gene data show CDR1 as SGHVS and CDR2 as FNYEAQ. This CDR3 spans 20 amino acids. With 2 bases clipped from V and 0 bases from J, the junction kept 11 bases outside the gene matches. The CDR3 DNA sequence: TGTGCCAGCAGCTTATTAATGGGACTAGCGGATATCACGAACACCGGGGAGCTGTTTTTT. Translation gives CASSLLMGLADITNTGELFF.

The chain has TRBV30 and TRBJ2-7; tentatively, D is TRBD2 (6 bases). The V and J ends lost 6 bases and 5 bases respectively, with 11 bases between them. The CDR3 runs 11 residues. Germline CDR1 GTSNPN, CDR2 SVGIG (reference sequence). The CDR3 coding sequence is TGTGCCTGTCGGGCGGGACACGAGCAGTACGTC. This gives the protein CACRAGHEQYV.

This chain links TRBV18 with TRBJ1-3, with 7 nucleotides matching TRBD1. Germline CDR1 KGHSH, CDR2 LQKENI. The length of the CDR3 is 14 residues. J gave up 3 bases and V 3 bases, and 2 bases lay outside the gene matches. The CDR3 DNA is TGTGCCAGCTCACCCGGACAGGTTGGAAACACCATATATTTT. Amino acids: CASSPGQVGNTIYF.

The CDR3 protein is CASSALTYNEQFF. CDR3 nucleotide sequence: TGTGCCAGCAGCGCCCTTACATACAATGAGCAGTTCTTC. This chain uses TRBV3-1 (or the pseudogene TRBV3-2) with TRBJ2-1, with D uncertain. The V end lost 5 bases, the J end lost 4 bases, and 9 bases lay between the germline ends. This CDR3 region has 13 residues. Germline CDR1 LGHDT, CDR2 YNNKEL (reference sequence).

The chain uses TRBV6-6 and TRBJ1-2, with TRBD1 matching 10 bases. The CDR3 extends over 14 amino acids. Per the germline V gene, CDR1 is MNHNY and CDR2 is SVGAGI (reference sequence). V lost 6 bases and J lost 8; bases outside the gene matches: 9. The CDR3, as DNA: TGTGCCAGCAGGAGGGGGACAGGGGTATACGGCTACACCTTC. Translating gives CASRRGTGVYGYTF.

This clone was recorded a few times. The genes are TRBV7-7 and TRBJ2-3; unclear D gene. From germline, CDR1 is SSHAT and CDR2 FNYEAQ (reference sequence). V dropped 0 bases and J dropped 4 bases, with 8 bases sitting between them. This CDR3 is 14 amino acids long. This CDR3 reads CASSLAGSSDTQYF. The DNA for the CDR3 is TGTGCCAGCAGCTTAGCGGGAAGTTCAGATACGCAGTATTTT. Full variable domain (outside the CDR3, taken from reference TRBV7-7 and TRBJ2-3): GAGVSQSPRYKVTKRGQDVTLRCDPISSHATLYWYQQALGQGPEFLTYFNYEAQPDKSGLPSDRFSAERPEGSISTLTIQRTEQRDSAMYRCASSLAGSSDTQYFGPGTRLTVL.

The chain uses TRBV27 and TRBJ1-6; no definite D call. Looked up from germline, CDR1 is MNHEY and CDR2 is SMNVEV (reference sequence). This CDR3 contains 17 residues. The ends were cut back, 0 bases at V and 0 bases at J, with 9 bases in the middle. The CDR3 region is CASSLSQLSSYNSPLHF. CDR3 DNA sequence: TGTGCCAGCAGTTTATCACAGTTGAGCTCCTATAATTCACCCCTCCACTTT.

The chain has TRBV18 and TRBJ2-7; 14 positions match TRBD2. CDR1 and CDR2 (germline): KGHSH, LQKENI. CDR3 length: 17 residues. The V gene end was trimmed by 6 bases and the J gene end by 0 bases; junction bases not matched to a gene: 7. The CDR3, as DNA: TGTGCCAGCTCGGGGACTAGCGGGAGTTCTCCCTCCTACGAGCAGTACGTC. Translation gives CASSGTSGSSPSYEQYV.

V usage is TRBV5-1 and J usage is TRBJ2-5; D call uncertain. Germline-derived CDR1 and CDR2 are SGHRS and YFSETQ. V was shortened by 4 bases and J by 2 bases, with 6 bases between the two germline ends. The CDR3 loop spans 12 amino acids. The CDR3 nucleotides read TGCGCCAGCAGCCGACTTCAAGAGACCCAGTACTTC. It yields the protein CASSRLQETQYF.

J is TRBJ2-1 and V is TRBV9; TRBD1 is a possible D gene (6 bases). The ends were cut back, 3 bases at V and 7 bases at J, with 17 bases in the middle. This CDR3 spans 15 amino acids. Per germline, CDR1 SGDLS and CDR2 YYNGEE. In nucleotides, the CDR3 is TGTGCCAGCAGCGCCGCAGGGACAAAAATGAATGAGCAGTTCTTC. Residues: CASSAAGTKMNEQFF.

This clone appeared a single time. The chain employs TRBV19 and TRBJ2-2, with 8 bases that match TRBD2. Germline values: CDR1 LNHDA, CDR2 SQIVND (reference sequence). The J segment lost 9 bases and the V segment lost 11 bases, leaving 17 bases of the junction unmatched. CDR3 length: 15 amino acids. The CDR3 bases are TGTGCCTCCTACCAATCGGGGGGGGCCCCCTGGGAGCTGTTTTTT. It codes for CASYQSGGAPWELFF.

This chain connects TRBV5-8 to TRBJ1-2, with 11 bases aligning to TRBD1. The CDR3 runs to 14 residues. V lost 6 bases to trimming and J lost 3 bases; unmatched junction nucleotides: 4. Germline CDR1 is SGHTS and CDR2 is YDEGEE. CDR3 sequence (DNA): TGTGCCAGCACCAGGACAGGGGGCTACTATGGCTACACCTTC. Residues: CASTRTGGYYGYTF.

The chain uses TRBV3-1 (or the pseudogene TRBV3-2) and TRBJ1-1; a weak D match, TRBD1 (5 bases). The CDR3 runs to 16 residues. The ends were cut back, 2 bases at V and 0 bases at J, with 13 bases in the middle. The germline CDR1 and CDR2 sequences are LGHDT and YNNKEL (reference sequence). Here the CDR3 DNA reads TGTGCCAGCAGCCAACCCATAGGGGACTTGAACACTGAAGCTTTCTTT. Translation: CASSQPIGDLNTEAFF.